These 23 T cell receptor beta chains came from one sample sequenced in a study of metastatic and nonmetastatic thyroid tumors (dated by TCRdb to 2018 to 2021). No patient had received any treatment before thyroid surgery. Library creation used PCR. Data came from an Illumina HiSeq 4000. The public reads were run again by TCRdb, first through fastp at Q25 and then through MiXCR, and only productive beta chains were kept. Recorded for this sample are around 27,000 clones; about 16% of them occurred a single time. Approximately 3.4% of the sample goes to the ten largest clones. The sample was blood. The origin of the receptors is a female donor with papillary thyroid cancer or a benign thyroid nodule (not recorded which). Some clones in this sample may be carry-over from other donors' samples.

This clone was counted ten times or more. V is TRBV6-1 and J is TRBJ1-5; a weak D match, TRBD1 (6 bases). Germline CDR1 and CDR2: MNHNS and SASEGT. The length of the CDR3 is 15 residues. Trimming stripped 8 bases from V and 7 bases from J, with 21 bases between. The CDR3 loop reads CASRGHRGAGQPQHF. CDR3 DNA sequence: TGTGCCAGCCGAGGCCATCGGGGGGCAGGGCAGCCCCAGCATTTT.

In its sample, this clone is medium-sized. The chain links TRBV2 to TRBJ2-7; 8 nucleotides align to TRBD1. Per germline, CDR1 SNHLY and CDR2 FYNNEI. Germline trimming cut 6 bases from V and 3 bases from J; bases unmatched to any gene: 7. This CDR3 contains 14 residues. CDR3 region: CASRPTGGVYEQYF. CDR3 coding DNA: TGTGCCAGCAGACCCACAGGGGGTGTCTACGAGCAGTACTTC.

This clone showed up many times. The genes are TRBV18 and TRBJ2-1, with D uncertain. Per germline, CDR1 KGHSH and CDR2 LQKENI. Trimming removed 3 bases from V and 7 bases from J, with 4 bases in between. The CDR3 has 11 residues. This CDR3 is CASSPSNEQFF. The CDR3 DNA sequence: TGTGCCAGCTCACCCTCGAATGAGCAGTTCTTC.

This clone was seen many times. V usage is TRBV3-1 and J usage is TRBJ1-1; D uncertain. V lost 0 bases and J lost 6, with 17 bases in between. CDR1 and CDR2 (germline): LGHDT, YNNKEL (reference sequence). This CDR3 region has 16 residues. CDR3 nucleotides: TGTGCCAGCAGCCAAGAGCTCGGCAGGTTGGGCGCTGAAGCTTTCTTT. Amino acids: CASSQELGRLGAEAFF.

This clone was detected many times. The chain combines TRBV27 with TRBJ2-1, with D perhaps TRBD2 (5 bases). Germline values: CDR1 MNHEY, CDR2 SMNVEV (reference sequence). The V and J ends lost 3 bases and 5 bases respectively, with 11 bases between them. The CDR3 is 14 residues long. CDR3 sequence: CASSLLGADNEQFF. CDR3 in DNA: TGTGCCAGCAGTTTGTTAGGAGCGGACAATGAGCAGTTCTTC.

This clone is deemed medium-sized. This chain connects TRBV28 to TRBJ2-7; the match to TRBD2 covers 9 bases. This CDR3 region has 14 residues. The V gene's germline CDR1 is MDHEN and CDR2 SYDVKM. V lost 6 bases, J lost 3 bases, and 6 bases stayed unmatched. The CDR3 region has the DNA TGTGCCAGCAGCCCCGGGACTAGCTACTACGAGCAGTACTTC. Its translation: CASSPGTSYYEQYF.

Ten or more counts support this clone. V and J are TRBV25-1 and TRBJ2-1; a weak D match, TRBD1 (6 bases). Per germline, CDR1 MGHDK and CDR2 SYGVNS. Trimming took off 5 bases at V and 8 bases at J, with 19 bases between the two ends. The CDR3 covers 15 residues. CDR3 loop: CASSPTRGKIYEQFF. CDR3 in DNA: TGTGCCAGCAGTCCCACGAGGGGGAAGATTTATGAGCAGTTCTTC. Based on the CDR3 plus reference TRBV25-1 and TRBJ2-1, the full variable domain is EADIYQTPRYLVIGTGKKITLECSQTMGHDKMYWYQQDPGMELHLIHYSYGVNSTEKGDLSSESTVSRIRTEHFPLTLESARPSHTSQYLCASSPTRGKIYEQFFGPGTRLTVL.

This clone was recorded many times. This chain connects TRBV12-3 or TRBV12-4 to TRBJ2-3; no definite D call. This CDR3 has 16 amino acids. Trimming shortened V by 7 bases and J by 2 bases, and 19 bases separated the two germline ends. The CDR3 protein is CASTTYSGTYTDTQYF. In DNA form, the CDR3 reads TGTGCCAGCACCACTTACTCCGGAACCTACACAGATACGCAGTATTTT.

At least ten counts were recorded for this clone. The V gene is TRBV4-3, the J gene TRBJ2-7, with 8 nucleotides matching TRBD2. CDR1 and CDR2 from the germline V gene are LGHNA and YSLEER. With 1 base clipped from V and 6 bases from J, the junction kept 5 bases outside the gene matches. This CDR3 comprises 14 residues. The DNA of the CDR3 is TGCGCCAGCAGCCAAGGGCTAGCGGGCACCGAGCAGTACTTC. Amino acids: CASSQGLAGTEQYF.

There are many counts of this clone. This rearrangement joins TRBV5-1 to TRBJ2-3; 7 nucleotides line up with TRBD2. The length of the CDR3 is 15 residues. Unmatched junction bases numbered 8, after V lost 5 bases and J lost 2 bases. Germline CDR1 and CDR2: SGHRS and YFSETQ. CDR3 coding DNA: TGCGCCAGCAGTCCGGGACTAACGACCACAGATACGCAGTATTTT. Translation: CASSPGLTTTDTQYF.

CDR3 DNA: TGTGCCAGCAGTCCCATAACGGGGAGAGGAGCTAACTATGGCTACACCTTC. Residues: CASSPITGRGANYGYTF. This rearrangement joins TRBV6-1 to TRBJ1-2; no definite D call. The V and J ends lost 5 bases and 0 bases respectively, with 19 bases between them. Germline V gene sequence: CDR1 MNHNS, CDR2 SASEGT. The CDR3 contains 17 residues.

This clone came up many times. The V gene is TRBV5-6, the J gene TRBJ2-1; D is unclear. V lost 2 bases and J lost 8, with 14 bases in between. The CDR3 is made up of 14 amino acids. Germline loops: CDR1 SGHDT, CDR2 YYEEEE. As DNA, the CDR3 is TGTGCCAGCAGCTTTTGGTCGAACGTTGATGAGCAGTTCTTC. Translating it yields CASSFWSNVDEQFF.

This clone was counted at least ten times. The gene calls are TRBV27 and TRBJ1-4, with D hard to call. The CDR3 length is 14 residues. Trimming left V 5 bases short and J 8 bases short, with 15 bases between. CDR1 MNHEY and CDR2 SMNVEV come from the germline V gene (reference sequence). CDR3 coding DNA: TGTGCCAGCAGTGATAGCACATCGGGGGAAAAACTGTTTTTT. This gives the protein CASSDSTSGEKLFF.

Ten or more counts support this clone. This rearrangement joins TRBV7-9 to TRBJ2-1; a weak D match, TRBD2 (5 bases). CDR3 size: 11 residues. The germline V gene encodes CDR1 SEHNR and CDR2 FQNEAQ (reference sequence). Trimming cost V 1 base and J 15 bases, with 10 bases left between them. The CDR3 region has the DNA TGTGCCAGCAGCTTAGGTCGGGATCTGTTCTTC. Its translation: CASSLGRDLFF.

This clone was seen many times. The J gene is TRBJ2-7, the V gene TRBV19; 14 bases match TRBD2. Trimming cost V 6 bases and J 2 bases; bases outside gene matches: 6. The germline gives CDR1 LNHDA, CDR2 SQIVND (reference sequence). This CDR3 has 16 residues. This CDR3 reads CASSKGTSGSPYEQYF. CDR3 in DNA: TGTGCCAGTAGCAAGGGGACTAGCGGGAGTCCCTACGAGCAGTACTTC.

This clone was picked up many times. This chain joins TRBV5-1 and TRBJ2-3; D might be TRBD2 (5 bases). The V end was cut by 2 bases, the J end by 2 bases, with 15 bases between. CDR3 length: 16 amino acids. Germline V CDR1 and CDR2: SGHRS, YFSETQ. CDR3 protein: CASSLVSGLNTDTQYF. CDR3 DNA: TGCGCCAGCAGCTTAGTCTCAGGACTGAACACAGATACGCAGTATTTT.

This clone was counted at least ten times. For the CDR3, the DNA is TGCAGTGCTAGAGTGCCAGGGTTGGGGAACACCATATATTTT. Residues: CSARVPGLGNTIYF. The chain employs TRBV20-1 and TRBJ1-3; D might be TRBD1 (5 bases). This CDR3 is 14 amino acids long. CDR1 and CDR2 from the germline V gene are DFQATT and SNEGSKA (reference sequence). V was pared by 1 base and J by 7 bases, with 14 bases between.

There are many counts of this clone. The CDR3 DNA reads as TGTGCCAGCAGCCCCTGGGCGAGCACAGATACGCAGTATTTT. It is translated as CASSPWASTDTQYF. This chain connects TRBV7-2 to TRBJ2-3, with D unclear. The CDR3 consists of 14 residues. V shed 5 bases and J shed 0 bases, with 9 bases lying between them. The germline gives CDR1 SGHTA, CDR2 FQGNSA.

This clone was counted only a few times. Given a much more abundant clone one base away, this may be a read error. The chain carries TRBV6-9 and TRBJ2-3; D not certain. Germline V gives CDR1 MNHGY, CDR2 SVAAGI. CDR3 size: 12 residues. For the CDR3, the DNA is TGCGCCGTCCAGGAGTCTGCGTATACGCAGTATTTT. The encoded protein is CAVQESAYTQYF.

This clone was observed many times. The chain uses TRBV4-3 and TRBJ1-6; D remains ambiguous. V lost 0 bases, J lost 10 bases, and 7 bases lay in between. CDR3 length: 13 residues. Germline values: CDR1 LGHNA, CDR2 YSLEER. CDR3 DNA: TGCGCCAGCAGCCAAGATCGTGGCTCACCCCTCCACTTT. Residues: CASSQDRGSPLHF.

This clone has a count of ten or more. The chain is built from TRBV12-3 or TRBV12-4 and TRBJ2-2, with 16 bases fitting TRBD2. Trimming at V came to 3 bases and at J to 1 base, leaving 2 bases not matched to a gene. This CDR3 comprises 18 residues. CDR3 bases: TGTGCCAGCAGTTTGGGACTAGCGGGAGGGTTGAACACCGGGGAGCTGTTTTTT. This codes for CASSLGLAGGLNTGELFF.

This clone was seen ten or more times. This sequence joins TRBV19 and TRBJ2-5; D gene uncertain. CDR1 is LNHDA and CDR2 is SQIVND in the germline V gene (reference sequence). The V gene lost 7 bases and the J gene lost 4 bases, with 7 bases spanning the gap. The CDR3 runs to 11 residues. The CDR3 DNA reads TGTGCCAGTAAGGGCGGAGAGACCCAGTACTTC. This sequence encodes CASKGGETQYF.

This clone showed up many times. This chain connects TRBV28 to TRBJ2-1, with D perhaps matching TRBD2 (7 bases). V lost 7 bases to trimming and J lost 6 bases, with 13 bases between them. Per germline, CDR1 MDHEN and CDR2 SYDVKM. The CDR3 runs to 13 residues. The CDR3 region has the DNA TGTGCCAGCACCTCCCGGGGGGCCAATGAGCAGTTCTTC. Its protein is CASTSRGANEQFF.